The 19 T cell receptor beta chains below all came from one sample that was sequenced in a study of T cell repertoires in cytomegalovirus infection. Using its own MiXCR run on the reads, TCRdb lists one record per CDR3 protein. The table lists approximately 290,000 distinct CDR3 sequences, more than 20% of them singletons, with roughly 13% in the top ten. Specimen: PBMCs. All receptors derive from a human donor in good health (CMV status not recorded). Some clones in this sample may be carry-over from other donors' samples.

This clonotype was counted at least ten times. The chain uses TRBV7-2 and TRBJ2-1; 10 bases match TRBD2. Germline CDR1 and CDR2: SGHTA and FQGNSA. V shed 5 bases, J shed 0 bases, and the junction held 7 bases outside the gene matches. This CDR3 region has 17 residues. The CDR3 reads CASSTRTSGTSYNEQFF. The DNA of the CDR3 is TGTGCCAGCAGCACCCGGACTAGCGGAACCTCCTACAATGAGCAGTTCTTC.

This chain joins TRBV2 and TRBJ1-2; D unclear. This CDR3 has 14 amino acids. Looked up from germline, CDR1 is SNHLY and CDR2 is FYNNEI. V was trimmed by 7 bases and J by 4 bases, leaving 16 bases between them. Here the CDR3 DNA reads TGTGCCAGCACGTCGACTGGCGGCGGCTATGGCTACACCTTC. It translates to CASTSTGGGYGYTF.

The CDR3 nucleotides are TGTGCCAACAGCGCAGCGGGAGGGCCCAATGAGCAGTTCTTC. It encodes CANSAAGGPNEQFF. The J gene is TRBJ2-1, the V gene TRBV10-3; TRBD2 aligns across 10 bases. After removal of 10 bases from V and 6 bases from J, the junction contained 9 bases not matched to a gene. This CDR3 has 14 residues. Germline assignment: CDR1 ENHRY and CDR2 SYGVKD.

The gene calls are TRBV28 and TRBJ1-5; D remains unclear. CDR1 is MDHEN, CDR2 SYDVKM, per germline. The CDR3 covers 13 residues. Trimming removed 2 bases from V and 7 bases from J, with 9 bases in between. The CDR3 loop is CASSLPRRQPQHF. CDR3 DNA: TGTGCCAGCAGTTTACCCCGGAGGCAGCCCCAGCATTTT.

This clonotype was seen repeatedly, ten times or more. J is TRBJ2-5 and V is TRBV7-2; tentative D call: TRBD1 (5 bases). The CDR3 consists of 15 residues. With 5 bases removed from V and 5 bases from J, the gap between germline ends came to 18 bases. Germline V CDR1 and CDR2: SGHTA, FQGNSA. The CDR3 reads CASSGAGSAYETQYF. The CDR3 nucleotides are TGTGCCAGCAGCGGGGCAGGGTCCGCGTACGAGACCCAGTACTTC.

The chain has TRBV6-6 and TRBJ2-7; perhaps D is TRBD1 or TRBD2 (5 bases each). Germline V CDR1 and CDR2: MNHNY, SVGAGI (reference sequence). V dropped 2 bases and J dropped 0 bases, with 8 bases sitting between them. The CDR3 totals 14 residues. The CDR3 region is CASSYEGPSYEQYF. CDR3 sequence (DNA): TGTGCCAGCAGTTACGAGGGACCCTCCTACGAGCAGTACTTC.

This clonotype appeared a few times. CDR3 sequence reads: CASSPSGVWGYTF. Written as DNA, the CDR3 is TGTGCCAGCAGCCCCTCGGGGGTATGGGGCTACACCTTC. The rearrangement links TRBV7-9 to TRBJ1-2, with a tentative D call TRBD1 (5 bases). The V gene lost 5 bases and the J gene lost 8 bases, with 15 bases spanning the gap. The CDR3 loop spans 13 amino acids. The germline V gene has CDR1 SEHNR and CDR2 FQNEAQ (reference sequence).

This clonotype turned up a few times. The chain employs TRBV5-4 and TRBJ2-3; possible D gene TRBD2, 6 bases. The germline gives CDR1 SGHNT, CDR2 YYREEE (reference sequence). This CDR3 spans 12 amino acids. Trimming pared 4 bases from V and 8 bases from J, leaving 11 bases between. The CDR3 loop reads CASSPERATQYF. CDR3 DNA sequence: TGTGCCAGCAGCCCGGAGCGGGCTACGCAGTATTTT.

This clonotype has at least ten counts. The chain joins TRBV7-2 to TRBJ1-1; tentatively, D is TRBD1 (5 bases). V shed 5 bases and J shed 3 bases, with 10 bases lying between them. The germline V gene encodes CDR1 SGHTA and CDR2 FQGNSA. The CDR3 covers 13 residues. The CDR3 DNA reads as TGTGCCAGCAGCACGTGGGACTACACTGAAGCTTTCTTT. Amino acids: CASSTWDYTEAFF.

This clonotype was recorded at least ten times. The V and J genes are TRBV11-2 and TRBJ2-2, with D uncertain. CDR1 and CDR2 from the germline V gene are SGHAT and FQNNGV. The CDR3 consists of 11 residues. Trimming pared 5 bases from V and 10 bases from J, leaving 8 bases between. The CDR3 sequence is CASSPRQELFF. CDR3 in DNA: TGTGCCAGCAGCCCGCGACAGGAGCTGTTTTTT.

The chain carries TRBV6-6 and TRBJ2-3, with a weak D call TRBD2 (6 bases). Germline V gene sequence: CDR1 MNHNY, CDR2 SVGAGI (reference sequence). V lost 6 bases and J lost 0, with 10 bases in between. This CDR3 has 14 residues. The CDR3 is CASRLGTSTDTQYF. As DNA, the CDR3 is TGTGCCAGCAGGTTGGGGACTAGCACAGATACGCAGTATTTT.

This clonotype occurred a few times. This sequence joins TRBV28 and TRBJ2-7; no definite D call. Germline V gene data show CDR1 as MDHEN and CDR2 as SYDVKM. CDR3 length: 14 amino acids. V dropped 6 bases and J dropped 2 bases, with 14 bases sitting between them. The DNA of the CDR3 is TGTGCCAGCAGCGAGACCGCAGACGCCTACGAGCAGTACTTC. Translating gives CASSETADAYEQYF.

The CDR3 DNA sequence: TGTGCCAGCAGCCCACAGGGGGCAGGCAATCAGCCCCAGCATTTT. Encoded protein: CASSPQGAGNQPQHF. The chain couples TRBV5-6 to TRBJ1-5; 9 positions match TRBD1. The CDR3 loop spans 15 amino acids. Germline CDR1 SGHDT, CDR2 YYEEEE. After removal of 4 bases from V and 2 bases from J, the junction contained 4 bases not matched to a gene.

This clonotype has at least ten counts. Here the CDR3 DNA reads TGTGCCAGCAGTACTAGGAGCGCAGATACGCAGTATTTT. It encodes CASSTRSADTQYF. The chain carries TRBV7-9 and TRBJ2-3, with D tentatively TRBD2 (5 bases). CDR3 size: 13 residues. Looked up from germline, CDR1 is SEHNR and CDR2 is FQNEAQ (reference sequence). The V end lost 6 bases, the J end lost 4 bases, and 11 bases lay between the germline ends.

This clonotype was detected only a few times. V is TRBV2 and J is TRBJ2-6, with D unresolved. CDR1 is SNHLY, CDR2 FYNNEI, per germline. The CDR3 spans 15 residues. Trimming pared 3 bases from V and 0 bases from J, leaving 6 bases between. This CDR3 is CASSEGLSGANVLTF. CDR3 nucleotide sequence: TGTGCCAGCAGTGAGGGTCTCTCTGGGGCCAACGTCCTGACTTTC.

This clonotype was seen at least ten times. The chain has TRBV3-1 and TRBJ2-2, with D perhaps assigned TRBD1 or TRBD2 (5 bases each). CDR3 length: 13 amino acids. V was pared by 8 bases and J by 3 bases, with 10 bases between. CDR1 is LGHDT, CDR2 YNNKEL, per germline (reference sequence). The CDR3 loop is CASGAGDTGELFF. The CDR3 DNA reads as TGTGCCAGCGGGGCCGGGGACACCGGGGAGCTGTTTTTT.

This clonotype came up a few times. This rearrangement joins TRBV6-2 or TRBV6-3 to TRBJ2-2; the match to TRBD2 covers 10 bases. With 6 bases clipped from V and 4 bases from J, the junction kept 14 bases outside the gene matches. The CDR3 loop spans 18 amino acids. Germline-derived CDR1 and CDR2 are MNHEY and SVGEGT. The CDR3, as DNA: TGTGCCAGCAGCCGCCTGATTCTAGCGGGAGCCCTCACCGGGGAGCTGTTTTTT. Translating it yields CASSRLILAGALTGELFF.

This clonotype was counted ten times or more. The V call is TRBV28, the J call TRBJ1-5; D not certain. The V end was cut by 3 bases, the J end by 4 bases, with 13 bases between. Germline loops: CDR1 MDHEN, CDR2 SYDVKM. This CDR3 comprises 15 residues. The CDR3 nucleotides read TGTGCCAGCAGTTTGTGGAGGGCGCGGAATCAGCCCCAGCATTTT. It is translated as CASSLWRARNQPQHF.

This clonotype was counted a few times. The CDR3: CASSQQGLGTDTQYF. The CDR3 DNA is TGTGCCAGCAGCCAACAGGGCCTCGGCACAGATACGCAGTATTTT. The chain uses TRBV7-2 and TRBJ2-3; possibly TRBD1 for D (6 bases). V lost 5 bases and J 1 base, leaving 13 bases between the germline ends. The CDR3 runs to 15 residues. From germline, CDR1 is SGHTA and CDR2 FQGNSA.